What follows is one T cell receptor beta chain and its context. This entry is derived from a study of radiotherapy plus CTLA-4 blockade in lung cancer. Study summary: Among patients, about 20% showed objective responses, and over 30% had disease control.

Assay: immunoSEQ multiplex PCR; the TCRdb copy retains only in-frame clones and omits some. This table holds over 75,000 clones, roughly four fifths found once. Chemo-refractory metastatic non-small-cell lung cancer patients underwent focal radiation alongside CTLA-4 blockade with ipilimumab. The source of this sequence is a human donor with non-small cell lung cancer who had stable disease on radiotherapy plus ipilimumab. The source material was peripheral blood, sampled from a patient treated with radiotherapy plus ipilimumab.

The CDR3 sequence is CSVGTGISNYGYTF. The CDR3 DNA sequence: TGCAGCGTCGGGACAGGGATTTCTAACTATGGCTACACCTTC. The chain combines TRBV29-1 with TRBJ1-2, with 9 bases lining up with TRBD1. Trimming at V came to 6 bases and at J to 0 bases, leaving 5 bases not matched to a gene. Germline values: CDR1 SQVTM, CDR2 ANQGSEA. CDR3 length equals 14 residues.